This passage covers 31 T cell receptor beta chains from one sample sequenced in a study of cytomegalovirus exposure and HLA in healthy donors. The PCR was carried out with 60 Vbeta primers and 13 Jbeta primers. The method was immunoSEQ multiplex PCR; TCRdb's version includes in-frame clones alone and lacks a portion of them. The table includes approximately 31,000 clones, around 87% detected once. The sequenced sample consisted of PBMCs. The receptors were gathered from a boy aged 10-17 years in good health and CMV-seronegative.

The J gene is TRBJ2-7, the V gene TRBV21-1; the D call of TRBD1 is as the table states it, not checked on the DNA. TRBV21-1 is termed a pseudogene. This CDR3 has 15 residues. In DNA form, the CDR3 reads TGTGCCAGCCGCAAGGGGGCTGTGAGTTCCTACGAGCAGTACTTC. Protein sequence: CASRKGAVSSYEQYF.

This rearrangement joins TRBV5-5 to TRBJ1-5, with 7 nucleotides matching TRBD1. Germline V gene data show CDR1 as SGHKS and CDR2 as YYEKEE (reference sequence). V dropped 4 bases and J dropped 2; count of bases not matched to a gene: 3. The CDR3 runs to 14 residues. CDR3 in amino acids: CASSHRGRNQPQHF. CDR3 nucleotides: TGTGCCAGCAGCCACAGGGGTCGCAATCAGCCCCAGCATTTT.

This sequence joins TRBV7-6 and TRBJ2-3; weak D call: TRBD1 (6 bases). Germline CDR1 is SGHVS and CDR2 is FNYEAQ. The CDR3 is 15 amino acids. V was pared by 0 bases and J by 4 bases, with 11 bases between. CDR3: CASSLARGTSDTQYF. The CDR3 DNA follows: TGTGCCAGCAGCTTAGCGCGAGGGACATCAGATACGCAGTATTTT. The whole variable domain, filled in from reference TRBV7-6 and TRBJ2-3, reads GAGVSQSPRYKVTKRGQDVALRCDPISGHVSLYWYRQALGQGPEFLTYFNYEAQQDKSGLPNDRFSAERPEGSISTLTIQRTEQRDSAMYRCASSLARGTSDTQYFGPGTRLTVL.

V is TRBV7-3 and J is TRBJ2-3; perhaps TRBD2 as D (6 bases). Looked up from germline, CDR1 is SGHTA and CDR2 is FQGTGA. The ends were cut back, 2 bases at V and 0 bases at J, with 6 bases in the middle. This CDR3 contains 14 residues. This chain's CDR3 is CASSLRGSTDTQYF. As DNA, the CDR3 is TGTGCCAGCAGCTTACGGGGGAGCACAGATACGCAGTATTTT.

The V call is TRBV5-8, the J call TRBJ1-2; possible D gene TRBD1, 5 bases. The CDR3 loop spans 12 amino acids. The germline gives CDR1 SGHTS, CDR2 YDEGEE. The V end lost 2 bases, the J end lost 5 bases, and 7 bases lay between the germline ends. The CDR3 coding sequence is TGTGCCAGCAGCTTTGCAGGGTATGGCTACACCTTC. Protein product: CASSFAGYGYTF.

The chain couples TRBV11-2 to TRBJ2-5; weak D call: TRBD2 (6 bases). CDR1 SGHAT and CDR2 FQNNGV come from the germline V gene. The CDR3 contains 13 residues. Trimming took 4 bases from V and 5 from J, leaving 11 bases between them. CDR3 coding DNA: TGTGCCAGCAGCTCGGGACTCCCGGAGACCCAGTACTTC. This gives the protein CASSSGLPETQYF.

This chain connects TRBV30 to TRBJ1-2; TRBD1 might be the D (5 bases). Germline lookup yields CDR1 GTSNPN and CDR2 SVGIG (reference sequence). Trimming took 8 bases from V and 5 from J, leaving 15 bases between them. CDR3 length: 12 residues. The DNA of the CDR3 is TGTGCCGTACCGCGGAGGGGATATGGCTACACCTTC. Translating gives CAVPRRGYGYTF.

The CDR3 bases are TGTGCCAGCCCTCATTCGGGTCCTAATGAAAAACTGTTTTTT. Amino acids: CASPHSGPNEKLFF. The chain combines TRBV18 with TRBJ1-4; D remains ambiguous. V shed 8 bases and J shed 3 bases, with 13 bases lying between them. Germline V gene lookup returns CDR1 KGHSH and CDR2 LQKENI. This CDR3 comprises 14 residues.

The chain carries TRBV27 and TRBJ1-5; the match to TRBD1 covers 7 bases. The CDR3 has 15 amino acids. Germline lookup yields CDR1 MNHEY and CDR2 SMNVEV (reference sequence). V shed 5 bases, J shed 0 bases, and the junction held 4 bases outside the gene matches. CDR3 region: CASSINRGSNQPQHF. DNA of the CDR3: TGTGCCAGCAGTATCAACAGGGGTAGCAATCAGCCCCAGCATTTT.

V is TRBV6-4 and J is TRBJ2-1, with a weak D call TRBD2 (5 bases). This CDR3 region has 17 residues. V gave up 3 bases and J gave up 0 bases, with 15 bases separating them. Germline V lookup: CDR1 MRHNA, CDR2 SNTAGT. CDR3 in amino acids: CASSEEGGWSSYNEQFF. The DNA for the CDR3 is TGTGCCAGCAGTGAAGAGGGCGGGTGGAGCTCCTACAATGAGCAGTTCTTC.

The rearrangement joins TRBV18 to TRBJ2-2, with 10 bases that match TRBD1. The CDR3 contains 16 residues. The germline V gene encodes CDR1 KGHSH and CDR2 LQKENI. Germline trimming cut 3 bases from V and 8 bases from J; bases unmatched to any gene: 9. CDR3 amino acids: CASSPTGTGAAGELFF. CDR3 nucleotide sequence: TGTGCCAGCTCACCTACCGGGACAGGGGCGGCGGGGGAGCTGTTTTTT. Full variable domain (remainder filled in from reference TRBV18 and TRBJ2-2): NAGVMQNPRHLVRRRGQEARLRCSPMKGHSHVYWYRQLPEEGLKFMVYLQKENIIDESGMPKERFSAEFPKEGPSILRIQQVVRGDSAAYFCASSPTGTGAAGELFFGEGSRLTVL.

The genes are TRBV29-1 and TRBJ1-2, with unresolved D. V dropped 2 bases and J dropped 8 bases, with 9 bases sitting between them. There are 11 residues in the CDR3. Germline V gene sequence: CDR1 SQVTM, CDR2 ANQGSEA. CDR3 sequence (DNA): TGCAGCGTTGAACCAGCGCCAGGCTACACCTTC. It translates to CSVEPAPGYTF.

This clone was counted only a few times. J is TRBJ2-5 and V is TRBV9, with 7 nucleotides matching TRBD2. The CDR3 has 14 amino acids. Germline V gives CDR1 SGDLS, CDR2 YYNGEE. Trimming cost V 2 bases and J 5 bases; bases outside gene matches: 6. CDR3 coding DNA: TGTGCCAGCAGCGTTGAAGCGGGGTATGAGACCCAGTACTTC. Residues: CASSVEAGYETQYF.

The V and J genes are TRBV30 and TRBJ2-2, with D tentatively TRBD2 (5 bases). Germline V gene data show CDR1 as GTSNPN and CDR2 as SVGIG (reference sequence). Trimming shortened V by 1 base and J by 8 bases, and 14 bases separated the two germline ends. The CDR3 contains 14 residues. The CDR3 DNA is TGTGCCTGGAGTGGGGCCCGGGAACCAGGGGAGCTGTTTTTT. Protein: CAWSGAREPGELFF.

The rearrangement links TRBV4-1 to TRBJ2-7; 8 positions match TRBD1. This CDR3 has 15 amino acids. Germline V gene data show CDR1 as MGHRA and CDR2 as YSYEKL. Trimming removed 0 bases from V and 3 bases from J; junction bases left unmatched: 4. The CDR3 loop reads CASSQDATGDYEQYF. As DNA, the CDR3 is TGCGCCAGCAGCCAAGATGCGACAGGGGACTACGAGCAGTACTTC.

The J gene is TRBJ2-7, the V gene TRBV5-6; D unresolved. The V gene's germline CDR1 is SGHDT and CDR2 YYEEEE. The CDR3 contains 10 residues. V lost 3 bases, J lost 8 bases, and 6 bases lay in between. The CDR3 here is CASSYPKQYF. DNA for the CDR3: TGTGCCAGCAGCTACCCTAAGCAGTACTTC. The whole variable domain, remainder taken from reference TRBV5-6 and TRBJ2-7, is DAGVTQSPTHLIKTRGQQVTLRCSPKSGHDTVSWYQQALGQGPQFIFQYYEEEERQRGNFPDRFSGHQFPNYSSELNVNALLLGDSALYLCASSYPKQYFGPGTRLTVT.

The CDR3 is CASSQGGRGGTDTQYF. The CDR3 coding sequence is TGTGCCAGCAGCCAAGGAGGGCGGGGGGGCACAGATACGCAGTATTTT. The chain couples TRBV4-2 to TRBJ2-3; 8 nucleotides line up with TRBD2. Germline V gene data show CDR1 as LGHNA and CDR2 as YNFKEQ. The CDR3 runs 16 residues. V trimming: 1 base; J trimming: 1 base; junction bases outside the gene matches: 4.

The J gene is TRBJ2-2, the V gene TRBV14; D is perhaps TRBD2 (5 bases). Germline CDR1 is SGHDN and CDR2 is FVKESK. V lost 7 bases and J 1 base, leaving 7 bases between the germline ends. The CDR3 loop spans 13 amino acids. The CDR3 sequence is CASNEGNTGELFF. Written as DNA, the CDR3 is TGTGCCAGCAACGAGGGGAACACCGGGGAGCTGTTTTTT.

V gene TRBV7-9 combines with J gene TRBJ1-2; D is possibly TRBD1 (6 bases). Germline-derived CDR1 and CDR2 are SEHNR and FQNEAQ (reference sequence). This CDR3 spans 13 amino acids. Trimming pared 1 base from V and 4 bases from J, leaving 7 bases between. Here the CDR3 reads CASSLEGVYGYTF. CDR3 bases: TGTGCCAGCAGCTTAGAGGGGGTCTATGGCTACACCTTC.

V usage is TRBV7-2 and J usage is TRBJ2-3, with TRBD1 as a possible D gene (6 bases). V was clipped by 9 bases and J by 6 bases, with 19 bases between them. This CDR3 has 14 amino acids. CDR1 SGHTA and CDR2 FQGNSA come from the germline V gene. This CDR3 reads CASDRTGFLDTQYF. The CDR3 DNA sequence: TGTGCCAGTGACCGAACAGGGTTCTTGGATACGCAGTATTTT. The full variable domain, its missing parts supplied by reference TRBV7-2 and TRBJ2-3, is GAGVSQSPSNKVTEKGKDVELRCDPISGHTALYWYRQSLGQGLEFLIYFQGNSAPDKSGLPSDRFSAERTGGSVSTLTIQRTQQEDSAVYLCASDRTGFLDTQYFGPGTRLTVL.

The V call is TRBV4-1, the J call TRBJ2-2, with D possibly being TRBD2 (7 bases). V lost 1 base and J 8 bases, leaving 20 bases between the germline ends. Per germline, CDR1 MGHRA and CDR2 YSYEKL. CDR3 length equals 17 residues. CDR3 coding DNA: TGCGCCAGCAGCCAAGTTGGGGGGGGCGTCTGGCTTGGGGAGCTGTTTTTT. Protein: CASSQVGGGVWLGELFF.

V and J are TRBV5-1 and TRBJ1-6; D not certain. The CDR3 totals 13 residues. The germline V and J ends were trimmed by 0 bases and 9 bases, with 7 bases remaining between them. From germline, CDR1 is SGHRS and CDR2 YFSETQ. The CDR3 here is CASSLAGLSPLHF. The CDR3, as DNA: TGCGCCAGCAGCTTGGCTGGCCTTTCACCCCTCCACTTT. Filled out from reference TRBV5-1 and TRBJ1-6, the complete variable domain reads KAGVTQTPRYLIKTRGQQVTLSCSPISGHRSVSWYQQTPGQGLQFLFEYFSETQRNKGNFPGRFSGRQFSNSRSEMNVSTLELGDSALYLCASSLAGLSPLHFGNGTRLTVT.

This sequence joins TRBV7-2 and TRBJ1-2; TRBD1 aligns across 7 bases. V was pared by 6 bases and J by 7 bases, with 8 bases of the junction left unmatched. CDR3 length: 13 amino acids. In germline, CDR1 is SGHTA, CDR2 FQGNSA. The CDR3 region has the DNA TGTGCCAGCAGAACGACAGGGACTCGTGGCTACACCTTC. Translating it yields CASRTTGTRGYTF.

J is TRBJ1-2 and V is TRBV18; no reliable D call. The V end was cut by 3 bases, the J end by 3 bases, with 17 bases between. The CDR3 runs 16 residues. Germline loops: CDR1 KGHSH, CDR2 LQKENI. For the CDR3, the DNA is TGTGCCAGCTCACCCCGCGCTGATACAGTTTACTATGGCTACACCTTC. This translates into CASSPRADTVYYGYTF. The complete variable domain, with remaining parts taken from reference TRBV18 and TRBJ1-2, reads NAGVMQNPRHLVRRRGQEARLRCSPMKGHSHVYWYRQLPEEGLKFMVYLQKENIIDESGMPKERFSAEFPKEGPSILRIQQVVRGDSAAYFCASSPRADTVYYGYTFGSGTRLTVV.

CDR3 bases: TGTGCCAGCAGCTTCACTAGCGGGGGGGGCCCAGATACGCAGTATTTT. The encoded protein is CASSFTSGGGPDTQYF. The rearrangement links TRBV11-3 to TRBJ2-3, with 13 bases matching TRBD2. From germline, CDR1 is SGHNT and CDR2 YENEEA. V was pared by 3 bases and J by 4 bases, with 4 bases of the junction left unmatched. The CDR3 has 16 residues.

The chain recombines TRBV25-1 with TRBJ2-2, with 7 bases aligning to TRBD1. The germline gives CDR1 MGHDK, CDR2 SYGVNS. CDR3 length: 15 amino acids. J lost 4 bases, V lost 4 bases, and 6 bases had no gene match. The chain's CDR3 is CASSVRTGRTGELFF. The CDR3 coding sequence is TGTGCCAGCAGTGTCCGGACAGGCCGCACCGGGGAGCTGTTTTTT. The whole variable domain, remainder taken from reference TRBV25-1 and TRBJ2-2, is EADIYQTPRYLVIGTGKKITLECSQTMGHDKMYWYQQDPGMELHLIHYSYGVNSTEKGDLSSESTVSRIRTEHFPLTLESARPSHTSQYLCASSVRTGRTGELFFGEGSRLTVL.

This sequence joins TRBV7-7 and TRBJ2-5; possibly TRBD2 for D (6 bases). Trimming took off 4 bases at V and 3 bases at J, with 12 bases between the two ends. Germline V gene data show CDR1 as SSHAT and CDR2 as FNYEAQ (reference sequence). This CDR3 contains 14 residues. CDR3 sequence: CASSSGLLEETQYF. The CDR3 bases are TGTGCCAGCAGCTCGGGACTTCTCGAAGAGACCCAGTACTTC.

The chain recombines TRBV9 with TRBJ2-4; D is perhaps TRBD2 (6 bases). The CDR3 totals 15 residues. CDR1 and CDR2 from the germline V gene are SGDLS and YYNGEE. V lost 2 bases and J 3 bases, leaving 12 bases between the germline ends. The CDR3 here is CASSVGTVFKNIQYF. CDR3 DNA: TGTGCCAGCAGCGTGGGGACTGTTTTCAAAAACATTCAGTACTTC.

This clone came up once. The chain is built from TRBV2 and TRBJ1-5; D perhaps matches TRBD1 (6 bases). The germline V and J ends were trimmed by 3 bases and 0 bases, with 9 bases remaining between them. The CDR3 sequence is 15 residues long. Germline assignment: CDR1 SNHLY and CDR2 FYNNEI. This chain's CDR3 is CASSDGQYSNQPQHF. The DNA of the CDR3 is TGTGCCAGCAGTGACGGACAGTATAGCAATCAGCCCCAGCATTTT. The complete variable domain, with remaining parts taken from reference TRBV2 and TRBJ1-5, reads EPEVTQTPSHQVTQMGQEVILRCVPISNHLYFYWYRQILGQKVEFLVSFYNNEISEKSEIFDDQFSVERPDGSNFTLKIRSTKLEDSAMYFCASSDGQYSNQPQHFGDGTRLSIL.

The chain links TRBV5-6 to TRBJ1-3, with D possibly TRBD1 on 6 matching bases. Germline V gene data show CDR1 as SGHDT and CDR2 as YYEEEE. The CDR3 covers 14 residues. Trimming removed 5 bases at V and 5 bases at J, with 14 bases between. The DNA of the CDR3 is TGTGCCAGCAGAATTGCAGGGGTGCGAAACACCATATATTTT. This sequence encodes CASRIAGVRNTIYF.

The V and J genes are TRBV5-1 and TRBJ2-7, with 7 nucleotides matching TRBD1. The CDR3 is 15 residues long. Trimming at V came to 4 bases and at J to 3 bases, leaving 10 bases not matched to a gene. From germline, CDR1 is SGHRS and CDR2 YFSETQ. CDR3 sequence: CASSPLGTADYEQYF. The DNA for the CDR3 is TGCGCCAGCAGCCCCCTCGGGACAGCCGACTACGAGCAGTACTTC.